This T cell receptor beta chain originates from a study of CD8 T cells in Susac syndrome. Notes on the study in general: None of the CD4+ T cell repertoires in Susac syndrome showed clonal expansion.

RNA, at about 0.5 to 1 ug, was reverse transcribed with random hexamers. One entry per CDR3 protein, called by TCRdb with MiXCR from the immunoSEQ multiplex PCR reads. The table includes 150,000 to 200,000 distinct CDR3 sequences, 94% detected once. Negative isolation was used for CD8+ and CD4+ T cells and FACS enrichment for TEMRA cells. Note on this clonotype: Its antigen remains unknown.

V lost 3 bases and J lost 7; bases outside the gene matches: 7. Germline CDR1 is SGHRS and CDR2 is YFSETQ. The CDR3 is 14 amino acids. The gene calls are TRBV5-1 and TRBJ1-2, with TRBD1 matching 9 bases. The TCR originated in a human donor with Susac syndrome. Material for sequencing was CD4+ T cells from PBMCs. CDR3 nucleotide sequence: TGCGCCAGCAGCTACGGACAGGGGCAAGGTGGCTACACCTTC. It specifies CASSYGQGQGGYTF.